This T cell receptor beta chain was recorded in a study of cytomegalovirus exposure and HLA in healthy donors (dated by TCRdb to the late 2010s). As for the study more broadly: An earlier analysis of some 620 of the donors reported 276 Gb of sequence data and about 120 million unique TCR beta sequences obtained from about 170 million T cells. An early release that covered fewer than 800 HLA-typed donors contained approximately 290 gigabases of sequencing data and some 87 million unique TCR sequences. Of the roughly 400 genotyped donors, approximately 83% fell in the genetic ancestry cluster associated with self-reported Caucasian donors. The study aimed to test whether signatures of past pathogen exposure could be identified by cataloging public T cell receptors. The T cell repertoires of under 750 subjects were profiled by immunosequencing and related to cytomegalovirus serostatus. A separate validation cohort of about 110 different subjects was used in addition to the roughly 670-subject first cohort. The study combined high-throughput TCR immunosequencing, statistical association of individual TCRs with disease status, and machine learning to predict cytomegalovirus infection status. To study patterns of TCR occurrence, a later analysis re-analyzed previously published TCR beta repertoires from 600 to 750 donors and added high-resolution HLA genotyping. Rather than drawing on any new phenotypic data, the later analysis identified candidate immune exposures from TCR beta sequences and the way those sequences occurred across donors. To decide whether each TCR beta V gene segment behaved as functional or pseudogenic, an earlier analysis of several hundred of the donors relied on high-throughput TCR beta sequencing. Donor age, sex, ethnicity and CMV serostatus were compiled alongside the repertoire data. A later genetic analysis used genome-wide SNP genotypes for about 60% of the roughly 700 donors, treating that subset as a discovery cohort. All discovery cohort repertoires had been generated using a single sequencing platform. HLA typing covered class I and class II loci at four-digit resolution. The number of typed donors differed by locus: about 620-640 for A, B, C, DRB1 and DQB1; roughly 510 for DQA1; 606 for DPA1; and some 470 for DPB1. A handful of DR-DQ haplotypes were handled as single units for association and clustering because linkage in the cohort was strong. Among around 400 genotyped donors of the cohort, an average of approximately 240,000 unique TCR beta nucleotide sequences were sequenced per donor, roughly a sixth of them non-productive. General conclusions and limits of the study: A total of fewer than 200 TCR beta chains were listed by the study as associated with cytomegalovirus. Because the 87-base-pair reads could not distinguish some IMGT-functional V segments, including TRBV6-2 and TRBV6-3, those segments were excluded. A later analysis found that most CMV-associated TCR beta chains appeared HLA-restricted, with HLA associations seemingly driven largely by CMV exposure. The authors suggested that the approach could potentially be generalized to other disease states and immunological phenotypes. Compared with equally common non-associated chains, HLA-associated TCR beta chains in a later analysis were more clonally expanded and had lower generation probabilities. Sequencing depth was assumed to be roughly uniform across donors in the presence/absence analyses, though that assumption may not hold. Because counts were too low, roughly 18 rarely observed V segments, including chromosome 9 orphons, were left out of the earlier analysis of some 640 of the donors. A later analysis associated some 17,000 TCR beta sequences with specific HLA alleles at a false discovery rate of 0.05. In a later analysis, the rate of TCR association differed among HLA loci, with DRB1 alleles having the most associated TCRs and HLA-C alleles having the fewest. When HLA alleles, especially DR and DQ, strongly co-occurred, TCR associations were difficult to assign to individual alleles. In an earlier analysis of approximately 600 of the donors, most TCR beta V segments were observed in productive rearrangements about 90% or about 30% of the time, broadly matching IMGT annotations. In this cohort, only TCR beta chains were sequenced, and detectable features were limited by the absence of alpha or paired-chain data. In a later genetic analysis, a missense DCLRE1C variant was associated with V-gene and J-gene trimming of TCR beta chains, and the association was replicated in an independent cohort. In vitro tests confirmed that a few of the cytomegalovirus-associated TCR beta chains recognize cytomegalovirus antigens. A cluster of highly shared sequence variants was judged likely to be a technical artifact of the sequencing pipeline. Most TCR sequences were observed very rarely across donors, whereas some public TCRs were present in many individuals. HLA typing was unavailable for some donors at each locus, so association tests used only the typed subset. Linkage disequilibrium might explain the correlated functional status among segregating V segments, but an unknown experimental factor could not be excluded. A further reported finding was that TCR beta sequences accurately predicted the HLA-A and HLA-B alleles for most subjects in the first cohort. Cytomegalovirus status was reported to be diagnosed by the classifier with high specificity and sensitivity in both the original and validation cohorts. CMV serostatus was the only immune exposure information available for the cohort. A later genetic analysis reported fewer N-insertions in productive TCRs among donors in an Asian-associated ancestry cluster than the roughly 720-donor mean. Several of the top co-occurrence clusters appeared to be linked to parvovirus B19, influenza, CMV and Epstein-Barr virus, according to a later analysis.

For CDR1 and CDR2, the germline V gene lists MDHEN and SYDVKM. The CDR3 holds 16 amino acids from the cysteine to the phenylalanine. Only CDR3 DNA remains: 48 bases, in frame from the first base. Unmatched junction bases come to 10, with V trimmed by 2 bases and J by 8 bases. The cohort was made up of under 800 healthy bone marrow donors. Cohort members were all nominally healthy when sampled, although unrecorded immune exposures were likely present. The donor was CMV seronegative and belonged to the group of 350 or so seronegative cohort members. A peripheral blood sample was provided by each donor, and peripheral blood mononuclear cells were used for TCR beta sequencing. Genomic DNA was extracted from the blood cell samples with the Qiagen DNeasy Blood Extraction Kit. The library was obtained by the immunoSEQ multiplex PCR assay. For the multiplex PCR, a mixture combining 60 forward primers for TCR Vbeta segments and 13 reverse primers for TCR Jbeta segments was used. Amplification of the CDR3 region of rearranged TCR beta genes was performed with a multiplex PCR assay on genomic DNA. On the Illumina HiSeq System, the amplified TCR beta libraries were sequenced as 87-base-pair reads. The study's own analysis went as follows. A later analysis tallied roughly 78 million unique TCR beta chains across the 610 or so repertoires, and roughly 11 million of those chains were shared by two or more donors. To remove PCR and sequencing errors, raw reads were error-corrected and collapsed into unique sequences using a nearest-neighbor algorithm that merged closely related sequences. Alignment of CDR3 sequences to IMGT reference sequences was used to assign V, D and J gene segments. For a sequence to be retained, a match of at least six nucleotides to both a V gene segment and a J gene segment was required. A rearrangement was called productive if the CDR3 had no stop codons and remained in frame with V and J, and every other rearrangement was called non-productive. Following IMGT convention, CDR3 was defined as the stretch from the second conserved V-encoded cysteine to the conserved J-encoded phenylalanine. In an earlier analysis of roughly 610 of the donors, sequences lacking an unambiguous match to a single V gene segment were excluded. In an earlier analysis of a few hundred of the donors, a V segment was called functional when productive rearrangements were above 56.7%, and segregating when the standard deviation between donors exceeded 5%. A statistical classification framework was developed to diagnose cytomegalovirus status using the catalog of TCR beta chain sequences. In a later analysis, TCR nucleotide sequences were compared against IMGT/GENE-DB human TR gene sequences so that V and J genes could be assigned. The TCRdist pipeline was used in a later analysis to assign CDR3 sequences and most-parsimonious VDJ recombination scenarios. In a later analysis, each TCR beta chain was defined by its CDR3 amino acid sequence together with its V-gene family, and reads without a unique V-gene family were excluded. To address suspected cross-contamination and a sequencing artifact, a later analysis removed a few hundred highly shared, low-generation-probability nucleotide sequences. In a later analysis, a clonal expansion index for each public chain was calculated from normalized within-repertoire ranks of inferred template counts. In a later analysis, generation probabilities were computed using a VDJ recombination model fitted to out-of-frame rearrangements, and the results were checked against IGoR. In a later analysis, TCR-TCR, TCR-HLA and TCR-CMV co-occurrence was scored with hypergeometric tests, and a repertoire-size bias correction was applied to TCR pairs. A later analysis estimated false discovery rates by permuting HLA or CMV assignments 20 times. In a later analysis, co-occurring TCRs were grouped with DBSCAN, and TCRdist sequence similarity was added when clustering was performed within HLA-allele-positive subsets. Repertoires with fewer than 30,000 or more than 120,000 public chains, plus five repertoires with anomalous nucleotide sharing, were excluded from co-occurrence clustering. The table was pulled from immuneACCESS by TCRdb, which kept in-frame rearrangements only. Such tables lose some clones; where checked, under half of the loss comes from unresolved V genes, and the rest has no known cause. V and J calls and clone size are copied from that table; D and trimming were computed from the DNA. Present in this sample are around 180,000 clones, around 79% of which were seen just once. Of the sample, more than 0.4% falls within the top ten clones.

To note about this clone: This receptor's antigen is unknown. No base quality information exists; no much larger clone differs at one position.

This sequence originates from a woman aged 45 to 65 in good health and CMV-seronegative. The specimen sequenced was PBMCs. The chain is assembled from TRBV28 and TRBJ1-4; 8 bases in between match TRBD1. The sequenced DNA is TGTGCCAGCAGTTTACCCCTCCAGGGGGCAGGGGAAAAACTGTTTTTT. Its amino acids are CASSLPLQGAGEKLFF.